The entry below gives a single T cell receptor (beta chain) sequence along with its context. The data were taken from a study of shared T cell receptors in the human thymus. The CDR3 totals 13 residues. Per the germline V gene, CDR1 is GTSNPN and CDR2 is SVGIG (reference sequence). Trimming took 4 bases from V and 3 from J; bases not matched to a gene: 3. TCRdb's table, derived via immunoSEQ multiplex PCR, lists solely in-frame clones and lacks some. Counted here are hundreds of thousands of clones, roughly 90% occurring once; the ten biggest clones make up about 0.01%. The same data also went into a second study, on human thymus T cells. That investigation notes: Among the donors, all were healthy Finnish infants having corrective surgery for congenital heart defects. Resections from corrective heart surgery supplied the thymus tissue. Blood and thymic repertoires both appeared biased in V and J gene usage. Unrelated individuals reportedly shared highly overlapping thymic TCR repertoires.

The chain couples TRBV30 to TRBJ2-3, with 8 bases aligning to TRBD2. The receptor comes from a boy younger than two with a congenital heart defect. Source material: thymocytes. The DNA for the CDR3 is TGTGCCTGGACGGGACTAGGGACAGATACGCAGTATTTT. Translating gives CAWTGLGTDTQYF.